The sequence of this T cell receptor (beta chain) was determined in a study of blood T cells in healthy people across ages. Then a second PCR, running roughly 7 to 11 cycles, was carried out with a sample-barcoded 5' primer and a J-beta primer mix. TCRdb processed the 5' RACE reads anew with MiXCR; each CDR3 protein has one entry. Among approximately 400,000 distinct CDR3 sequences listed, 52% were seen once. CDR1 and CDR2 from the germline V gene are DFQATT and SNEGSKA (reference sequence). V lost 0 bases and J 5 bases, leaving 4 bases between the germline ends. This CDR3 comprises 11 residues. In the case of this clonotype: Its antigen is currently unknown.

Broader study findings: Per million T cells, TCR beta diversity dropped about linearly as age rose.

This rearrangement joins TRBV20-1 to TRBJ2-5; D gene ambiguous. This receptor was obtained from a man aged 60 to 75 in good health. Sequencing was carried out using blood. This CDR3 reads CSAREWETQYF. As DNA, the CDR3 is TGCAGTGCTAGAGAATGGGAGACCCAGTACTTC.